One and the same sample provided the 15 T cell receptor beta chains below, sequenced in a study of blood T cell repertoires in COVID-19. Profiling relied on immunoSEQ multiplex PCR, and the TCRdb table lists in-frame clones only, not all of them. The sample has 150,000 to 200,000 clones; over 75% are singletons. Source material: PBMCs or T cells enriched from blood (not recorded which). The receptors here all came from a woman aged 18-35 years who had recovered from COVID-19.

V gene TRBV29-1 combines with J gene TRBJ2-3; D perhaps matches TRBD2 (5 bases). CDR1 and CDR2 from the germline V gene are SQVTM and ANQGSEA. The CDR3 contains 15 residues. The V and J ends lost 6 bases and 4 bases respectively, with 20 bases between them. In DNA form, the CDR3 reads TGCAGCGTGCGGCGGGCGGCCGAACAGTCAGATACGCAGTATTTT. Translation gives CSVRRAAEQSDTQYF.

The V and J genes are TRBV9 and TRBJ1-5; possibly TRBD1 for D (6 bases). The CDR3 covers 14 residues. Trimming stripped 9 bases from V and 2 bases from J, with 15 bases between. CDR1 and CDR2 (germline): SGDLS, YYNGEE. The chain's CDR3 is CANYREKCNQPQHF. For the CDR3, the DNA is TGTGCCAACTACAGGGAAAAGTGCAATCAGCCCCAGCATTTT.

The rearrangement uses TRBV11-2 and TRBJ2-2, with D possibly being TRBD1 (6 bases). Trimming pared 1 base from V and 5 bases from J, leaving 11 bases between. The CDR3 runs 15 residues. CDR1 and CDR2 (germline): SGHAT, FQNNGV. CDR3: CASSLVQGRTGELFF. The CDR3 region has the DNA TGTGCCAGCAGCTTAGTACAGGGAAGGACCGGGGAGCTGTTTTTT.

This sequence joins TRBV6-5 and TRBJ1-1; D uncertain. Germline V CDR1 and CDR2: MNHEY, SVGAGI. This CDR3 is 14 amino acids long. Trimming pared 3 bases from V and 4 bases from J, leaving 12 bases between. CDR3 coding DNA: TGTGCCAGCAGTTATCAGTCAGGCAGCACTGAAGCTTTCTTT. Translation gives CASSYQSGSTEAFF.

The chain joins TRBV10-1 to TRBJ2-4; 8 bases match TRBD1. The CDR3 runs to 17 residues. The junction had 16 bases not matched to a gene; V was cut back by 10 bases and J by 2 bases. Looked up from germline, CDR1 is WNHNN and CDR2 is SYGVQD (reference sequence). For the CDR3, the DNA is TGCGCCATCCTTGGACAGGGTCGGACTACTTCCAAAAACATTCAGTACTTC. It is translated as CAILGQGRTTSKNIQYF.

This chain uses TRBV19 with TRBJ1-3; tentatively, D is TRBD1 (5 bases). The length of the CDR3 is 12 residues. Trimming cost V 3 bases and J 8 bases, with 8 bases left between them. Per the germline V gene, CDR1 is LNHDA and CDR2 is SQIVND (reference sequence). The CDR3, as DNA: TGTGCCAGTAGTATCCGGGGGGACACCATATATTTT. Its translation is CASSIRGDTIYF.

The J gene is TRBJ2-7, the V gene TRBV5-5, with D possibly TRBD2 on 5 matching bases. Germline values: CDR1 SGHKS, CDR2 YYEKEE (reference sequence). V gave up 2 bases and J gave up 6 bases, with 9 bases separating them. The CDR3 totals 12 residues. CDR3 protein: CASSFGLSEQYF. The CDR3 DNA reads as TGTGCCAGCAGCTTCGGACTTAGCGAGCAGTACTTC.

The chain links TRBV11-2 to TRBJ2-7; D is perhaps TRBD2 (5 bases). CDR3 length: 14 amino acids. Germline CDR1 and CDR2: SGHAT and FQNNGV. V lost 1 base and J lost 9, with 16 bases in between. CDR3 bases: TGTGCCAGCAGCTTAGGTCGGGCACTAGGCGGGCAGTACTTC. Protein product: CASSLGRALGGQYF.

V usage is TRBV19 and J usage is TRBJ2-5, with 9 positions matching TRBD1. The CDR3 contains 14 residues. V lost 11 bases, J lost 4 bases, and 11 bases stayed unmatched. Germline V gene data show CDR1 as LNHDA and CDR2 as SQIVND (reference sequence). CDR3 nucleotide sequence: TGTGCCCCCTCCCCGGGACAGGGTTCAGAGACCCAGTACTTC. The encoded protein is CAPSPGQGSETQYF.

This clone has more than one count but fewer than ten. The J gene is TRBJ2-6, the V gene TRBV19; 9 nucleotides align to TRBD1. The ends lost 5 bases at V and 0 bases at J; junction bases unmatched: 8. Germline CDR1 LNHDA, CDR2 SQIVND (reference sequence). There are 18 residues in the CDR3. The CDR3 spells CASSPQGQGFSGANVLTF. CDR3 sequence (DNA): TGTGCCAGTAGTCCTCAGGGACAGGGATTCTCTGGGGCCAACGTCCTGACTTTC.

The V and J genes are TRBV12-3 or TRBV12-4 and TRBJ2-1, with 10 bases identical to TRBD2. The CDR3 loop spans 12 amino acids. V lost 7 bases and J lost 7; bases outside the gene matches: 1. CDR3 protein: CASTTSGNEQFF. The CDR3 DNA reads as TGTGCCAGCACGACTAGCGGGAATGAGCAGTTCTTC.

This clone was detected only once. The V and J genes are TRBV19 and TRBJ1-1; TRBD1 aligns across 7 bases. With 1 base clipped from V and 1 base from J, the junction kept 6 bases outside the gene matches. In germline, CDR1 is LNHDA, CDR2 SQIVND (reference sequence). CDR3 length: 16 amino acids. The DNA for the CDR3 is TGTGCCAGTAGTATAGGCTCGAAGGGGGCGAACACTGAAGCTTTCTTT. Translation: CASSIGSKGANTEAFF.

V usage is TRBV2 and J usage is TRBJ2-5, with 11 bases aligning to TRBD2. V shed 8 bases, J shed 2 bases, and the junction held 7 bases outside the gene matches. From germline, CDR1 is SNHLY and CDR2 FYNNEI. The CDR3 extends over 15 amino acids. The CDR3 DNA is TGTGCCAGCGGGGGGGGGACTAGCGGACAAGAGACCCAGTACTTC. Encoded protein: CASGGGTSGQETQYF.

The chain couples TRBV5-1 to TRBJ2-1; D is undetermined. The CDR3 contains 17 residues. V was clipped by 1 base and J by 0 bases, with 14 bases between them. CDR1 is SGHRS, CDR2 YFSETQ, per germline. The CDR3 loop reads CASSLPYDSSSYNEQFF. CDR3 DNA sequence: TGCGCCAGCAGCTTGCCCTACGACTCAAGCTCCTACAATGAGCAGTTCTTC. The variable domain in full, with the rest retrieved from reference TRBV5-1 and TRBJ2-1, is KAGVTQTPRYLIKTRGQQVTLSCSPISGHRSVSWYQQTPGQGLQFLFEYFSETQRNKGNFPGRFSGRQFSNSRSEMNVSTLELGDSALYLCASSLPYDSSSYNEQFFGPGTRLTVL.

The chain combines TRBV27 with TRBJ2-3; 9 nucleotides match TRBD2. The V segment lost 1 base and the J segment 3 bases; nucleotides outside the gene matches: 5. Germline assignment: CDR1 MNHEY and CDR2 SMNVEV (reference sequence). This CDR3 comprises 16 residues. Here the CDR3 DNA reads TGTGCCAGCAGTTTATGGGCGGGGGGGGTAACAGATACGCAGTATTTT. It is translated as CASSLWAGGVTDTQYF.